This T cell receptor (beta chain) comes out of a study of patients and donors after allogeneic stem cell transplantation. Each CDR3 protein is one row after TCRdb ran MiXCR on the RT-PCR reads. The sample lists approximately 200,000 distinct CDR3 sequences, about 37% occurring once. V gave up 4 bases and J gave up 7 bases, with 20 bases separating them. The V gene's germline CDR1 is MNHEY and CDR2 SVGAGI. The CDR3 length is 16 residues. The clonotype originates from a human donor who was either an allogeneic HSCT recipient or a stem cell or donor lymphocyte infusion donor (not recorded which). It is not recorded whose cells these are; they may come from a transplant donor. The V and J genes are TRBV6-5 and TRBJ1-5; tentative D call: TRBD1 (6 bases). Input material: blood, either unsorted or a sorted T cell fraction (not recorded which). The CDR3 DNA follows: TGTGCCAGCAGTTCTCTTTCCAGGGGTGTGAAGCAGCCCCAGCATTTT. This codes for CASSSLSRGVKQPQHF.